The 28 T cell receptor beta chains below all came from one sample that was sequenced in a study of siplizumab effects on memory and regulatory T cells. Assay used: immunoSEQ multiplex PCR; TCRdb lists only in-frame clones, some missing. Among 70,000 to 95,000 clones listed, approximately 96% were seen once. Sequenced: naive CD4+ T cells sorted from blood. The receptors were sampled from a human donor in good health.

In DNA form, the CDR3 reads TGCGCCAGCAGCTTGGACAGGGCTAGCACAGATACGCAGTATTTT. Translating it yields CASSLDRASTDTQYF. This chain joins TRBV5-1 and TRBJ2-3, with a tentative D call TRBD1 (6 bases). The length of the CDR3 is 15 residues. Between the trimmed V and J ends, which lost 0 bases and 0 bases, there was a span of 8 bases. Germline loops: CDR1 SGHRS, CDR2 YFSETQ.

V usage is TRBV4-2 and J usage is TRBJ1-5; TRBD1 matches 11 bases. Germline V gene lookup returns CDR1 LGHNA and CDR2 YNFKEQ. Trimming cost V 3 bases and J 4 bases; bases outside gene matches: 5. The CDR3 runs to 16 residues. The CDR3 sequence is CASSHGGTGGNQPQHF. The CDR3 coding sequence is TGTGCCAGCAGCCACGGTGGGACAGGGGGTAATCAGCCCCAGCATTTT.

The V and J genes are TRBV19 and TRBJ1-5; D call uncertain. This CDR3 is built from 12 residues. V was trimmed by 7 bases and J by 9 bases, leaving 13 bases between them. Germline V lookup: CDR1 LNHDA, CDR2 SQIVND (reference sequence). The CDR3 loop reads CASIPPFGPQHF. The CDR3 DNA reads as TGTGCCAGTATTCCCCCCTTCGGGCCCCAGCATTTT.

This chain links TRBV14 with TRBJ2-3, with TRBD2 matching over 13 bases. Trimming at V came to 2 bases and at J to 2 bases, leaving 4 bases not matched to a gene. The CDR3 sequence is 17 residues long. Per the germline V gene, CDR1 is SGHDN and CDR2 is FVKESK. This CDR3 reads CASSQPGTSGATDTQYF. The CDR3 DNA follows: TGTGCCAGCAGCCAACCCGGGACTAGCGGGGCCACAGATACGCAGTATTTT. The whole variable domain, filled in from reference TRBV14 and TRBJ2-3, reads EAGVTQFPSHSVIEKGQTVTLRCDPISGHDNLYWYRRVMGKEIKFLLHFVKESKQDESGMPNNRFLAERTGGTYSTLKVQPAELEDSGVYFCASSQPGTSGATDTQYFGPGTRLTVL.

The CDR3 here is CASSRRQGARETQYF. The CDR3 DNA follows: TGTGCCAGCAGCCGTCGACAGGGGGCGCGGGAGACCCAGTACTTC. This rearrangement joins TRBV14 to TRBJ2-5, with 10 bases fitting TRBD1. CDR3 length: 15 amino acids. V was pared by 4 bases and J by 5 bases, with 7 bases of the junction left unmatched. The germline V gene has CDR1 SGHDN and CDR2 FVKESK.

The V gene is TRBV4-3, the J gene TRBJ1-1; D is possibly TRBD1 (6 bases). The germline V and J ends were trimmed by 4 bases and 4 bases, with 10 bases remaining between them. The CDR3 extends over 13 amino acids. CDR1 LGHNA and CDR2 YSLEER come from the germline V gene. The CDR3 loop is CASSPQGSTEAFF. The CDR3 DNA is TGCGCCAGCAGCCCTCAGGGGTCCACTGAAGCTTTCTTT.

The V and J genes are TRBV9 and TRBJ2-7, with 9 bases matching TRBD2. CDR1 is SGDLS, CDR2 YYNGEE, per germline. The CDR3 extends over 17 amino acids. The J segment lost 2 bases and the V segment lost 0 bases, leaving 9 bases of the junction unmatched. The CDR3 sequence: CASSVVASGTGAYEQYF. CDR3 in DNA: TGTGCCAGCAGCGTAGTGGCTAGCGGGACCGGGGCCTACGAGCAGTACTTC. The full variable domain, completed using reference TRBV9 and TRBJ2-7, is DSGVTQTPKHLITATGQRVTLRCSPRSGDLSVYWYQQSLDQGLQFLIQYYNGEERAKGNILERFSAQQFPDLHSELNLSSLELGDSALYFCASSVVASGTGAYEQYFGPGTRLTVT.

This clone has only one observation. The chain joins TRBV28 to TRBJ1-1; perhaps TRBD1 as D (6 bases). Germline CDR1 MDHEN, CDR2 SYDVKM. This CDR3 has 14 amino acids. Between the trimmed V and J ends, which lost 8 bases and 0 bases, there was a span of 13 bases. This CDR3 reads CASRLRQVNTEAFF. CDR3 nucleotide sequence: TGTGCCAGCCGACTCAGACAGGTGAACACTGAAGCTTTCTTT.

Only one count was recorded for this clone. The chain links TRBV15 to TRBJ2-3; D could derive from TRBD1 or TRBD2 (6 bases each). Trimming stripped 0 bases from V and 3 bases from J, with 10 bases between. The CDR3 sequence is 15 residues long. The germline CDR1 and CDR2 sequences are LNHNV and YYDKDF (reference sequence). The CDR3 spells CATSRDGGPTDTQYF. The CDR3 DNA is TGTGCCACCAGCAGAGATGGGGGGCCGACAGATACGCAGTATTTT.

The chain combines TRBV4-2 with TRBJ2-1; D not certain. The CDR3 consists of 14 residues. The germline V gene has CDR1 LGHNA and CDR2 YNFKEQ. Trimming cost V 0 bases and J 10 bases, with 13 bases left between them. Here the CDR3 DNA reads TGTGCCAGCAGCCAAGATCTGGGTAATAAAGAGCAGTTCTTC. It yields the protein CASSQDLGNKEQFF.

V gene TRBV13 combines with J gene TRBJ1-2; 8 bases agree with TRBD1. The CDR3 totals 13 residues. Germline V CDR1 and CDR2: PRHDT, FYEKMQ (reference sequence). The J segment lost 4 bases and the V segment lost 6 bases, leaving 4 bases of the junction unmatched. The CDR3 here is CASSAGGRYGYTF. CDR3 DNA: TGTGCCAGCAGTGCAGGGGGCCGCTATGGCTACACCTTC. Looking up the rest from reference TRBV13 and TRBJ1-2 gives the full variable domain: AAGVIQSPRHLIKEKRETATLKCYPIPRHDTVYWYQQGPGQDPQFLISFYEKMQSDKGSIPDRFSAQQFSDYHSELNMSSLELGDSALYFCASSAGGRYGYTFGSGTRLTVV.

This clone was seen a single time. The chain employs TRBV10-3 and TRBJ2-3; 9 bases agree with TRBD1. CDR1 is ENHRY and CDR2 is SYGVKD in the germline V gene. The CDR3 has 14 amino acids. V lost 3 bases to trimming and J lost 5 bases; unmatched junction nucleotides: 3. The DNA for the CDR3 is TGTGCCATCAGTGAAGGGACAGGGCAAGATACGCAGTATTTT. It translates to CAISEGTGQDTQYF.

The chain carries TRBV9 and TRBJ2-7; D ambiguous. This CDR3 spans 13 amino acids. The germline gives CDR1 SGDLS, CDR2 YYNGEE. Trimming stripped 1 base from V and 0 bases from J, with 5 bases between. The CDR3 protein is CASSVLGSYEQYF. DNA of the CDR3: TGTGCCAGCAGCGTACTAGGCTCCTACGAGCAGTACTTC.

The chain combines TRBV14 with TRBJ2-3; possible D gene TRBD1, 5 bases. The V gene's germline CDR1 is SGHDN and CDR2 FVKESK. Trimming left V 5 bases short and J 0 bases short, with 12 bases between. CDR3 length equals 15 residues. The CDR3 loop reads CASSSLGHSTDTQYF. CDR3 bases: TGTGCCAGCAGCTCCTTGGGGCATAGCACAGATACGCAGTATTTT. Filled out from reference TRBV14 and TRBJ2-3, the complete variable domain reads EAGVTQFPSHSVIEKGQTVTLRCDPISGHDNLYWYRRVMGKEIKFLLHFVKESKQDESGMPNNRFLAERTGGTYSTLKVQPAELEDSGVYFCASSSLGHSTDTQYFGPGTRLTVL.

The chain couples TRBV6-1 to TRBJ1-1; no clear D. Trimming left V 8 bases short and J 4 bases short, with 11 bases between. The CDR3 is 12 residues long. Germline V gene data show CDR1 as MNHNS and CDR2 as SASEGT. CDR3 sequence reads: CASWRFSTEAFF. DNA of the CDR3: TGTGCCAGCTGGCGATTTTCCACTGAAGCTTTCTTT.

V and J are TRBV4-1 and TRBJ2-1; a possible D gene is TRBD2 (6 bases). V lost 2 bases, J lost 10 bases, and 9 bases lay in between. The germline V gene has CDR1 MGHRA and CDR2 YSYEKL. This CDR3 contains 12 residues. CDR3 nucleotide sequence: TGCGCCAGCAGCCAACCTCGGGGGGAGCAGTTCTTC. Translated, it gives CASSQPRGEQFF.

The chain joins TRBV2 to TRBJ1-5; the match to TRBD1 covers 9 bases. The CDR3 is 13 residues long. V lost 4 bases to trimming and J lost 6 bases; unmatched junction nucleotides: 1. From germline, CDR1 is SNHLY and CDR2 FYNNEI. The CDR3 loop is CASSAGQGQPQHF. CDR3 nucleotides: TGTGCCAGCAGTGCGGGACAGGGTCAGCCCCAGCATTTT.

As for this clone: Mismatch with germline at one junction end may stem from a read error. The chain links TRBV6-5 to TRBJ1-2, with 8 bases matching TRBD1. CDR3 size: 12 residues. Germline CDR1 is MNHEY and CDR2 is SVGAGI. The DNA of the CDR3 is TGTGCCATCAGTGTGACAGGGGATGGCTACACCTTC. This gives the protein CAISVTGDGYTF.

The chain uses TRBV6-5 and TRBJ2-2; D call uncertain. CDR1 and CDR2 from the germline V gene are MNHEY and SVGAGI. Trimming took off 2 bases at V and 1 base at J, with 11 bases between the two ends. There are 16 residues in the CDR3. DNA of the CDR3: TGTGCCAGCAGTTACCGAGAGTTCCGGAACACCGGGGAGCTGTTTTTT. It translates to CASSYREFRNTGELFF.

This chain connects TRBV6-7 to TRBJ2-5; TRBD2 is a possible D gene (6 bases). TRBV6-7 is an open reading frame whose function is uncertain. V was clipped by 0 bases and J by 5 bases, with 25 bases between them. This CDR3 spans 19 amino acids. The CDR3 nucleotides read TGTGCCAGCAGTTACTCGACCCGGGGGATCGGGTATAATCTGGAGACCCAGTACTTC. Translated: CASSYSTRGIGYNLETQYF.

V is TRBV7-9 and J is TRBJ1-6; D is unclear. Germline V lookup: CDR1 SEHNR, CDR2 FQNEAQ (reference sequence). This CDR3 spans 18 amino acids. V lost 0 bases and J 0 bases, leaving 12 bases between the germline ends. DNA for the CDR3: TGTGCCAGCAGCTTAGCCGGACTTATGGGCTCCTATAATTCACCCCTCCACTTT. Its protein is CASSLAGLMGSYNSPLHF.

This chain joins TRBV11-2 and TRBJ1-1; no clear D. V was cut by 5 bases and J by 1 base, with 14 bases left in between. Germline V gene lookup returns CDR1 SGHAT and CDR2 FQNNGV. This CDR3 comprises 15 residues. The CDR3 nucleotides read TGTGCCAGCAGCCTGAGATTTGGGTCGAACACTGAAGCTTTCTTT. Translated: CASSLRFGSNTEAFF.

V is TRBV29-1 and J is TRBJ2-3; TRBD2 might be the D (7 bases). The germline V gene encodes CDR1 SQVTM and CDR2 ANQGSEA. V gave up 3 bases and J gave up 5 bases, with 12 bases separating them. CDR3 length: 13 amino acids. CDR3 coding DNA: TGCAGCGTTGAGGGGGGGCGAGTAGATACGCAGTATTTT. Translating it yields CSVEGGRVDTQYF.

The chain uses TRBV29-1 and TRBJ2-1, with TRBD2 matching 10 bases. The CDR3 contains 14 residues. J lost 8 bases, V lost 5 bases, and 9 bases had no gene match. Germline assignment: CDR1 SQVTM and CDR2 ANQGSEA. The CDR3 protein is CSVTILAGVYEQFF. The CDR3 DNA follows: TGCAGCGTTACTATCCTAGCGGGGGTCTATGAGCAGTTCTTC.

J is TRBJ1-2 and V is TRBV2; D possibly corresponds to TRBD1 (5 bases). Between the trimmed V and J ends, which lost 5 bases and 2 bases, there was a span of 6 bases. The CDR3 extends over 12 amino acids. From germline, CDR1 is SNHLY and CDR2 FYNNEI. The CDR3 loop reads CASSTGNYGYTF. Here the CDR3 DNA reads TGTGCCAGCAGTACAGGCAACTATGGCTACACCTTC.

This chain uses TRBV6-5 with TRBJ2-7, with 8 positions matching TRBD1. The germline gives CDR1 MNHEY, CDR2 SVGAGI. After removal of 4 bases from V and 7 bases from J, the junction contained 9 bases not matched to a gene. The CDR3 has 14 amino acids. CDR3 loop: CASSSLRQGNEQYF. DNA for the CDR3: TGTGCCAGCAGTTCCCTAAGACAGGGGAATGAGCAGTACTTC.

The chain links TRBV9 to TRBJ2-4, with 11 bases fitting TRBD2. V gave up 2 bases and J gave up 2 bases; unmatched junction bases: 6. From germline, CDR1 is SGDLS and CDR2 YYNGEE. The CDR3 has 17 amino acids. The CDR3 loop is CASSVSSGGASKNIQYF. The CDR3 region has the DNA TGTGCCAGCAGCGTTAGTAGCGGGGGGGCCTCCAAAAACATTCAGTACTTC.

The CDR3 coding sequence is TGTGCCAGCAGTCCCCGCATCGGGTACGAGCAGTACTTC. Translating gives CASSPRIGYEQYF. The chain is built from TRBV27 and TRBJ2-7; no reliable D call. V lost 5 bases and J lost 4, with 12 bases in between. There are 13 residues in the CDR3. The germline gives CDR1 MNHEY, CDR2 SMNVEV (reference sequence).